Listed here is a single TCR beta chain. This sample was taken from a study of blood T cell repertoires in COVID-19. About the study: Sources were T cells, B-cell-depleted T cells, or PBMCs; the material itself was cDNA or gDNA.

Produced via immunoSEQ multiplex PCR; TCRdb's table is partial and in-frame only. The sample consists of some 170,000 clones, about 78% of them appearing once. The CDR3 covers 15 residues. Looked up from germline, CDR1 is KGHDR and CDR2 is SFDVKD. V shed 4 bases and J 6 bases; nucleotides not matched to a gene: 4. This receptor was identified in a woman between 50 and 59 years old with active or convalescent COVID-19. The genes are TRBV24-1 and TRBJ2-2, with 10 bases that match TRBD1. Source material: peripheral blood. The CDR3 nucleotides are TGTGCCACCAGTGACCCGACAGGGGGCCCCGGGGAGCTGTTTTTT. This encodes CATSDPTGGPGELFF.